The 13 T cell receptor beta chains listed next were all sequenced from one sample in a study of beta chain features in type 1 diabetes. Expressed TCRB transcripts were sequenced, since all the RNA that had been isolated was reverse transcribed. Measured with immunoSEQ multiplex PCR; TCRdb has only the in-frame clones, and not every one. This sample carries around 140,000 clones, 10% of them seen once, and the ten largest clones take approximately 1.3%. What was sequenced was naive CD4+ T cells from blood. These receptors all stem from a man aged 18 to 35 in good health.

The sample holds a few counts of this clone. The rearrangement links TRBV19 to TRBJ2-1; 14 bases align to TRBD2. This CDR3 has 15 amino acids. Germline-derived CDR1 and CDR2 are LNHDA and SQIVND (reference sequence). The V segment lost 8 bases and the J segment 6 bases; nucleotides outside the gene matches: 6. This CDR3 is CASVLTSGGANEQFF. The DNA for the CDR3 is TGTGCCAGTGTCCTGACTAGCGGGGGGGCCAATGAGCAGTTCTTC.

The chain links TRBV28 to TRBJ1-3; D ambiguous. The CDR3 totals 15 residues. Germline V gives CDR1 MDHEN, CDR2 SYDVKM. The V end was cut by 3 bases, the J end by 0 bases, with 9 bases between. CDR3 amino acids: CASSFRGASGNTIYF. Here the CDR3 DNA reads TGTGCCAGCAGTTTTAGAGGTGCCTCTGGAAACACCATATATTTT.

The chain couples TRBV10-1 to TRBJ2-1; tentative D call: TRBD2 (5 bases). CDR1 WNHNN and CDR2 SYGVQD come from the germline V gene (reference sequence). The V gene lost 4 bases and the J gene lost 10 bases, with 14 bases spanning the gap. The CDR3 spans 13 residues. The CDR3 nucleotides are TGCGCCAGCAGTGCGACGGAGGACGGGGAGCAGTTCTTC. Translating gives CASSATEDGEQFF.

The V gene is TRBV7-2, the J gene TRBJ2-3; D perhaps matches TRBD2 (6 bases). This CDR3 contains 16 residues. Germline assignment: CDR1 SGHTA and CDR2 FQGNSA. The V and J ends lost 5 bases and 0 bases respectively, with 15 bases between them. The CDR3 region has the DNA TGTGCCAGCAGCCCGCGGGGAGCGGTTAGCACAGATACGCAGTATTTT. It yields the protein CASSPRGAVSTDTQYF.

V gene TRBV6-5 combines with J gene TRBJ1-5; D not certain. The CDR3 totals 13 residues. Germline V gene lookup returns CDR1 MNHEY and CDR2 SVGAGI. Trimming removed 6 bases at V and 0 bases at J, with 6 bases between. In DNA form, the CDR3 reads TGTGCCAGCAGGCGAGATAGCAATCAGCCCCAGCATTTT. Its protein product is CASRRDSNQPQHF.

This clone was seen only a few times. The chain employs TRBV5-1 and TRBJ1-2; 10 nucleotides line up with TRBD1. The CDR3 runs 14 residues. The germline gives CDR1 SGHRS, CDR2 YFSETQ. V was clipped by 4 bases and J by 6 bases; unmatched bases: 6. The CDR3 spells CASSAAGQGDGYTF. The CDR3 DNA reads as TGCGCCAGCAGCGCCGCCGGACAGGGGGATGGCTACACCTTC.

This rearrangement joins TRBV7-9 to TRBJ1-2, with D possibly matching TRBD1 (6 bases). In germline, CDR1 is SEHNR, CDR2 FQNEAQ (reference sequence). The length of the CDR3 is 14 residues. Trimming removed 2 bases from V and 8 bases from J, with 15 bases in between. Here the CDR3 DNA reads TGTGCCAGCAGCTTAAGTCAGGGGCAGTGGGGCTACACCTTC. Translated, it gives CASSLSQGQWGYTF.

This chain links TRBV6-1 with TRBJ1-2; D gene unclear. Trimming stripped 2 bases from V and 4 bases from J, with 14 bases between. The germline V gene has CDR1 MNHNS and CDR2 SASEGT. The CDR3 is 15 amino acids. As DNA, the CDR3 is TGTGCCAGCAGTGAAACCGGTAGAGAGCTCTATGGCTACACCTTC. Its protein is CASSETGRELYGYTF.

This clone was seen only a few times. This chain uses TRBV29-1 with TRBJ2-1; 9 nucleotides align to TRBD2. CDR1 and CDR2 (germline): SQVTM, ANQGSEA. V shed 4 bases, J shed 6 bases, and the junction held 10 bases outside the gene matches. CDR3 length: 15 amino acids. In nucleotides, the CDR3 is TGCAGCGTTGGCCACAGGGCGGGGGGGGGCAATGAGCAGTTCTTC. Translating it yields CSVGHRAGGGNEQFF.

In this sample, this clone turned up a few times. The chain employs TRBV13 and TRBJ2-7, with 8 bases matching TRBD2. CDR3 length: 15 amino acids. Per germline, CDR1 PRHDT and CDR2 FYEKMQ (reference sequence). After removal of 3 bases from V and 4 bases from J, the junction contained 8 bases not matched to a gene. The CDR3 DNA reads TGTGCCAGCAGCTTGTCCAGCGGGGGAGTATACGAGCAGTACTTC. It yields the protein CASSLSSGGVYEQYF. Together with reference TRBV13 and TRBJ2-7, the CDR3 gives the full variable domain: AAGVIQSPRHLIKEKRETATLKCYPIPRHDTVYWYQQGPGQDPQFLISFYEKMQSDKGSIPDRFSAQQFSDYHSELNMSSLELGDSALYFCASSLSSGGVYEQYFGPGTRLTVT.

The J gene is TRBJ1-5, the V gene TRBV7-6, with D tentatively TRBD1 (6 bases). The CDR3 runs 15 residues. Germline assignment: CDR1 SGHVS and CDR2 FNYEAQ. Trimming removed 2 bases at V and 3 bases at J, with 11 bases between. CDR3 in DNA: TGTGCCAGCAGCTTAAAGACAGGAAACAATCAGCCCCAGCATTTT. This codes for CASSLKTGNNQPQHF.

V gene TRBV25-1 combines with J gene TRBJ2-1; 10 positions agree with TRBD2. The CDR3 has 15 residues. The germline V gene encodes CDR1 MGHDK and CDR2 SYGVNS. The V segment lost 5 bases and the J segment 4 bases; nucleotides outside the gene matches: 5. The CDR3 loop reads CASSSLAGSYNEQFF. In nucleotides, the CDR3 is TGTGCCAGCAGTTCACTAGCGGGGTCTTACAATGAGCAGTTCTTC. The whole variable domain, remainder taken from reference TRBV25-1 and TRBJ2-1, is EADIYQTPRYLVIGTGKKITLECSQTMGHDKMYWYQQDPGMELHLIHYSYGVNSTEKGDLSSESTVSRIRTEHFPLTLESARPSHTSQYLCASSSLAGSYNEQFFGPGTRLTVL.

The chain links TRBV2 to TRBJ2-3, with D unresolved. Germline values: CDR1 SNHLY, CDR2 FYNNEI. Trimming left V 3 bases short and J 4 bases short, with 5 bases between. CDR3 length: 12 residues. This CDR3 reads CASSDWPDTQYF. Written as DNA, the CDR3 is TGTGCCAGCAGTGATTGGCCAGATACGCAGTATTTT. The full variable domain, in which reference TRBV2 and TRBJ2-3 provide the parts outside the CDR3, is EPEVTQTPSHQVTQMGQEVILRCVPISNHLYFYWYRQILGQKVEFLVSFYNNEISEKSEIFDDQFSVERPDGSNFTLKIRSTKLEDSAMYFCASSDWPDTQYFGPGTRLTVL.